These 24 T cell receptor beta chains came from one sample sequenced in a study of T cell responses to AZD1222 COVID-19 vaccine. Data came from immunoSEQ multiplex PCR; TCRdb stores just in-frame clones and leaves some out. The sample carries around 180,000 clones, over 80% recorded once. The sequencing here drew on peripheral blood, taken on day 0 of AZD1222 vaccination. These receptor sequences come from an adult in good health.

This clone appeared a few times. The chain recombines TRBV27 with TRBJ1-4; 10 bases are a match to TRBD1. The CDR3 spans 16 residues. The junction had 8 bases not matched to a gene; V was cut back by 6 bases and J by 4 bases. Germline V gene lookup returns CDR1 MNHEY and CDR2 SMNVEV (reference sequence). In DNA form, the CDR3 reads TGTGCCAGCAGATCGACAGGGGGCGCCGATAATGAAAAACTGTTTTTT. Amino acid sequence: CASRSTGGADNEKLFF.

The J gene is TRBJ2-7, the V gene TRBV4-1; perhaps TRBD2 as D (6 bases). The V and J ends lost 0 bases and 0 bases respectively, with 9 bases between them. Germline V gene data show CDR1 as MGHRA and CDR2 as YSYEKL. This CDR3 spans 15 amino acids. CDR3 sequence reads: CASSQEASDSYEQYF. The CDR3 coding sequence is TGCGCCAGCAGCCAAGAGGCTAGCGACTCCTACGAGCAGTACTTC.

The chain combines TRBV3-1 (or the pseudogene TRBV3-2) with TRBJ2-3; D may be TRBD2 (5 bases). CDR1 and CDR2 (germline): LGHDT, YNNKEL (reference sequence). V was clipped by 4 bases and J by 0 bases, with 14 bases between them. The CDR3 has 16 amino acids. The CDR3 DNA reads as TGTGCCAGCAGCCCCCCACCGGGATTTAGCACAGATACGCAGTATTTT. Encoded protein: CASSPPPGFSTDTQYF.

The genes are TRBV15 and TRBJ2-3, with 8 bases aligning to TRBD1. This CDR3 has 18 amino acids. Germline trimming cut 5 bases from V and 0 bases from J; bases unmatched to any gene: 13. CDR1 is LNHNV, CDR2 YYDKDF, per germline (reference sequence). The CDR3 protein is CATSEDRDSLPSTDTQYF. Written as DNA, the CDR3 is TGTGCCACCAGCGAGGACAGGGATTCTCTTCCTAGCACAGATACGCAGTATTTT. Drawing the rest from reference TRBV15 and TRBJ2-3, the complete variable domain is DAMVIQNPRYQVTQFGKPVTLSCSQTLNHNVMYWYQQKSSQAPKLLFHYYDKDFNNEADTPDNFQSRRPNTSFCFLDIRSPGLGDTAMYLCATSEDRDSLPSTDTQYFGPGTRLTVL.

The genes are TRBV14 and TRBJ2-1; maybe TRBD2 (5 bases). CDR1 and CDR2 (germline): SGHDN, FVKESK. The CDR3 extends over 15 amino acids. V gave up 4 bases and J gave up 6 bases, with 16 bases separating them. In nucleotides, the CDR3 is TGTGCCAGCAGCCGGGGTGACTTGGCGGGCAATGAGCAGTTCTTC. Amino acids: CASSRGDLAGNEQFF.

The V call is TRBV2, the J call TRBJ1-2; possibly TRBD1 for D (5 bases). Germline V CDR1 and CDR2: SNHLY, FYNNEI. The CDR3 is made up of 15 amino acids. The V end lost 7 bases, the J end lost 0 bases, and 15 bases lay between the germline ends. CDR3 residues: CASTSQGLANYGYTF. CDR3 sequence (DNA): TGTGCCAGCACCAGTCAGGGCCTAGCTAACTATGGCTACACCTTC.

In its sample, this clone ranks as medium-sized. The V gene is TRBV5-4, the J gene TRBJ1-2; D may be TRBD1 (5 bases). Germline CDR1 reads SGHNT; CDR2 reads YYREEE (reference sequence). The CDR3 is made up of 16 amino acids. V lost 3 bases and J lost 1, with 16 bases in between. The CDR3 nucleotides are TGTGCCAGCAGCTCCGGTTGGGGGAGGGATAACTATGGCTACACCTTC. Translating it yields CASSSGWGRDNYGYTF.

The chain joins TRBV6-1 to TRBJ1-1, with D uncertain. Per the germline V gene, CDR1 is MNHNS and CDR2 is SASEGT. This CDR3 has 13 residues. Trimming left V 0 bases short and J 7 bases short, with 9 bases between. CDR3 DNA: TGTGCCAGCAGTGAAGCGATCGAACTTGAAGCTTTCTTT. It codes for CASSEAIELEAFF.

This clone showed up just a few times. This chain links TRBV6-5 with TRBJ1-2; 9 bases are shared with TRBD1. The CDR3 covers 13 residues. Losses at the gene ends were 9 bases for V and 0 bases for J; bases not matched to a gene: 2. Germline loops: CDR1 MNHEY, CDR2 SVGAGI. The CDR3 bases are TGTGCCAGTGGACAGGGGACTAACTATGGCTACACCTTC. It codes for CASGQGTNYGYTF.

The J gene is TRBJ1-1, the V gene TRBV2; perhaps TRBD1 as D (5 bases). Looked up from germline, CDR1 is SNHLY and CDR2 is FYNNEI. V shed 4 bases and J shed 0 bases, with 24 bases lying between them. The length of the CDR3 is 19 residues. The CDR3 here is CASSGSGGRTYSLNTEAFF. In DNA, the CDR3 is TGTGCCAGCAGTGGATCCGGGGGACGAACTTACTCCTTGAACACTGAAGCTTTCTTT.

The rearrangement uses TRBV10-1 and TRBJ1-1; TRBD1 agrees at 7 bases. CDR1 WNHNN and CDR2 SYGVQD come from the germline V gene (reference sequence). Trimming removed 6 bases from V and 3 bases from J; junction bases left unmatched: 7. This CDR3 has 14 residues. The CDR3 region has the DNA TGCGCCAGCAGAGCGGCCAGGGGGGACACTGAAGCTTTCTTT. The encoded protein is CASRAARGDTEAFF.

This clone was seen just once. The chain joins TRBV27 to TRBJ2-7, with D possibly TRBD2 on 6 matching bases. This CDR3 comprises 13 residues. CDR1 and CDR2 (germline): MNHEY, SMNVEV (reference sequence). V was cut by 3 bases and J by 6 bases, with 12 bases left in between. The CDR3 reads CASSFSLSGEQYF. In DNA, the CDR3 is TGTGCCAGCAGTTTCTCACTTAGCGGCGAGCAGTACTTC.

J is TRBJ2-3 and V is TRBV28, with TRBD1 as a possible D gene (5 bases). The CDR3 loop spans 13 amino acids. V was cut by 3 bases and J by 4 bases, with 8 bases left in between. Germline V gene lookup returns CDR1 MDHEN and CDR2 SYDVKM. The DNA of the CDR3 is TGTGCCAGCAGTTTTTTAGGGGCAGATACGCAGTATTTT. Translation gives CASSFLGADTQYF.

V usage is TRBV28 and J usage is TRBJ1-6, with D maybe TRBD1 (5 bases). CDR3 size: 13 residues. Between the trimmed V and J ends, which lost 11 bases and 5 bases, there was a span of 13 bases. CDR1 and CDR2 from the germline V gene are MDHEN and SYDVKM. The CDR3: CAGGGRNNSPLHF. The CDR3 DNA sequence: TGTGCCGGGGGAGGCAGAAATAATTCACCCCTCCACTTT.

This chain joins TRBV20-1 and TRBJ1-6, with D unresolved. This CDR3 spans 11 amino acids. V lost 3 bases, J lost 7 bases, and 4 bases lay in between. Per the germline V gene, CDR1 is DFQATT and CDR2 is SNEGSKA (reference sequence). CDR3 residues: CSASRNSPLHF. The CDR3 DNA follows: TGCAGTGCTAGTAGAAATTCACCCCTCCACTTT.

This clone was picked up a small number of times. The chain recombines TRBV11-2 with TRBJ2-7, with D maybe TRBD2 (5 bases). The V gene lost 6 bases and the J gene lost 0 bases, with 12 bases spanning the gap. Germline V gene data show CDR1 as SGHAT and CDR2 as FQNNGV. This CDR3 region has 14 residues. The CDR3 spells CASSLGEGSYEQYV. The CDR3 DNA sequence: TGTGCCAGCAGTTTGGGTGAGGGCTCCTACGAGCAGTACGTC.

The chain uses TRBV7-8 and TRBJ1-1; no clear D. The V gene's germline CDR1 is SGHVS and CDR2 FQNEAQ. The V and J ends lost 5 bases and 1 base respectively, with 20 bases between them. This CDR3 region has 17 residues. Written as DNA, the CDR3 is TGTGCCAGCAGCCCCTTCCTAGACGGTGCGTGGAACACTGAAGCTTTCTTT. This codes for CASSPFLDGAWNTEAFF.

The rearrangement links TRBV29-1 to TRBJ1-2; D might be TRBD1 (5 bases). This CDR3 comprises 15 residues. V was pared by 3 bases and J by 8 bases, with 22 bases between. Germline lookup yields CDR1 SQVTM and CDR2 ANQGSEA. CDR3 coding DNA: TGCAGCGTTGACAGGCAGGGATGGGCCGCGGAGGGCTACACCTTC. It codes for CSVDRQGWAAEGYTF.

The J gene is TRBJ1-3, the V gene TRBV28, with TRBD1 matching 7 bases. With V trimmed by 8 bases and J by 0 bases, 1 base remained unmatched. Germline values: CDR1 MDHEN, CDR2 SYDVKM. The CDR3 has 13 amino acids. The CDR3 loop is CASRDSSGNTIYF. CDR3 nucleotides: TGTGCCAGCCGGGACAGCTCTGGAAACACCATATATTTT.

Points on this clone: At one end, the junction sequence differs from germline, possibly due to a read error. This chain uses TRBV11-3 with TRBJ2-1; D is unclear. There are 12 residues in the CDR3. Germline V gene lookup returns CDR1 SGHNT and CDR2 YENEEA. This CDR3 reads CASSSSFNEQFF. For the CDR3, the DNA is TGTGCCAGCAGCTCATCCTTCAATGAGCAGTTCTTC.

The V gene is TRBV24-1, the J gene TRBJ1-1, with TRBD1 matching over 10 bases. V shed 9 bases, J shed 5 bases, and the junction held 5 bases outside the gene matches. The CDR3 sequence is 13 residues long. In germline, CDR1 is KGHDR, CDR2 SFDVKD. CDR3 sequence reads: CATSPGQGTEAFF. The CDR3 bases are TGTGCCACCTCACCGGGACAGGGGACTGAAGCTTTCTTT.

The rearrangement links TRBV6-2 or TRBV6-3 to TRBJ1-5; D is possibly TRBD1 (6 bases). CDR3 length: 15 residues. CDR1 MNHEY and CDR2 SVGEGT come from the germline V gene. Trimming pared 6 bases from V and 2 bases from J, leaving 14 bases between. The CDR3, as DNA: TGTGCCAGCAGCCGAGGGGGGCGCGGCAATCAGCCCCAGCATTTT. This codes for CASSRGGRGNQPQHF.

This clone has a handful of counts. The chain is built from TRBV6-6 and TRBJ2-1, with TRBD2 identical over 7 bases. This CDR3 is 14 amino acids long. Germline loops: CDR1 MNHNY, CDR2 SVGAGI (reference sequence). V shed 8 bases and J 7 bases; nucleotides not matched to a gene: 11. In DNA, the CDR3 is TGTGCCAGCCAAAGTGGCGGGAGTATAAATGAGCAGTTCTTC. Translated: CASQSGGSINEQFF.

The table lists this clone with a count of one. In DNA, the CDR3 is TGTGCCAGTAGTCCCGGGAGCTATGGCTACACCTTC. Translating gives CASSPGSYGYTF. The J gene is TRBJ1-2, the V gene TRBV19; no definite D call. Trimming removed 5 bases from V and 4 bases from J, with 8 bases in between. The germline gives CDR1 LNHDA, CDR2 SQIVND (reference sequence). The CDR3 length is 12 residues.